These 29 T cell receptor beta chains originate from one sample sequenced in a study of vaccination effects on CD4 cells after COVID-19. No cognate antigen is known for these TCRs. Produced via immunoSEQ multiplex PCR; TCRdb's table is partial and in-frame only. The top ten clones hold roughly 34% of a sample with under 25,000 clones, roughly four fifths of them seen once. After expansion with viral peptide pools in the ViraFEST assay, antigen-specific CD4+ T cells were sequenced. Having been cultured for approximately ten days, the cells underwent CD4+ T cell isolation. Sometime from March through December 2020, the person acquired a SARS-CoV-2 infection that PCR confirmed. The sample consisted of CD4+ T cells from PBMCs cultured with a peptide pool, taken before COVID-19 vaccination. The receptors here all came from a human donor who had a prior SARS-CoV-2 infection.

This clone was counted between two and nine times. This sequence joins TRBV12-5 and TRBJ1-5, with 10 nucleotides matching TRBD1. The CDR3 length is 15 residues. CDR1 LGHNT and CDR2 FRNRAP come from the germline V gene. The junction had 8 bases not matched to a gene; V was cut back by 6 bases and J by 6 bases. CDR3 protein: CASGSPGTGAQPQHF. CDR3 sequence (DNA): TGTGCTAGTGGGTCCCCCGGGACAGGGGCTCAGCCCCAGCATTTT.

The chain couples TRBV30 to TRBJ1-1; no reliable D call. The CDR3 has 16 residues. Germline loops: CDR1 GTSNPN, CDR2 SVGIG (reference sequence). The V gene lost 2 bases and the J gene lost 0 bases, with 16 bases spanning the gap. DNA of the CDR3: TGTGCCTGGAGTTTCGGCGTCAGTCGGGTGAACACTGAAGCTTTCTTT. This codes for CAWSFGVSRVNTEAFF.

This clone was seen once. This sequence joins TRBV15 and TRBJ1-5; no definite D call. This CDR3 has 18 residues. V lost 0 bases and J lost 0, with 15 bases in between. Per the germline V gene, CDR1 is LNHNV and CDR2 is YYDKDF (reference sequence). In DNA form, the CDR3 reads TGTGCCACCAGCAGAGATCTCGCCAGTTCTAATAGCAATCAGCCCCAGCATTTT. Translation: CATSRDLASSNSNQPQHF.

J is TRBJ2-5 and V is TRBV7-2; 7 nucleotides align to TRBD2. The CDR3 loop spans 13 amino acids. The V gene end was trimmed by 5 bases and the J gene end by 2 bases; junction bases not matched to a gene: 2. The germline V gene encodes CDR1 SGHTA and CDR2 FQGNSA. The CDR3 nucleotides read TGTGCCAGCAGCCGGGGGGTACAAGAGACCCAGTACTTC. Encoded protein: CASSRGVQETQYF.

This clone has a handful of counts. The chain employs TRBV7-3 and TRBJ1-1; weak D call: TRBD1 (6 bases). Trimming took off 3 bases at V and 1 base at J, with 9 bases between the two ends. The CDR3 contains 14 residues. Germline values: CDR1 SGHTA, CDR2 FQGTGA. This chain's CDR3 is CASSLGHSNTEAFF. For the CDR3, the DNA is TGTGCCAGCAGCTTGGGACACTCGAACACTGAAGCTTTCTTT.

This chain links TRBV6-5 with TRBJ2-6; D unresolved. Trimming stripped 6 bases from V and 0 bases from J, with 3 bases between. The germline CDR1 and CDR2 sequences are MNHEY and SVGAGI. This CDR3 region has 13 residues. The CDR3 here is CASRSSGANVLTF. The DNA of the CDR3 is TGTGCCAGCAGATCCTCTGGGGCCAACGTCCTGACTTTC.

The rearrangement uses TRBV28 and TRBJ2-7; TRBD1 matches 9 bases. The CDR3 has 14 amino acids. Germline CDR1 and CDR2: MDHEN and SYDVKM. V was pared by 4 bases and J by 9 bases, with 10 bases of the junction left unmatched. The CDR3 DNA follows: TGTGCCAGCAGTTGGCCCGACAGGGGGTTGGGGCAGTACTTC. Amino acids: CASSWPDRGLGQYF.

The genes are TRBV3-1 (or the pseudogene TRBV3-2) and TRBJ1-2; tentative D call: TRBD1 (5 bases). The germline CDR1 and CDR2 sequences are LGHDT and YNNKEL (reference sequence). V was shortened by 0 bases and J by 7 bases, with 9 bases between the two germline ends. This CDR3 spans 13 amino acids. The CDR3 nucleotides read TGTGCCAGCAGCCAAGACAGGGTAGTTGGCTACACCTTC. Its translation is CASSQDRVVGYTF.

This clone has a handful of counts. The CDR3 is CATSRGQGGETQYF. The DNA of the CDR3 is TGTGCCACCAGCAGAGGACAGGGTGGAGAGACCCAGTACTTC. V and J are TRBV15 and TRBJ2-5; 7 bases are a match to TRBD1. The CDR3 has 14 amino acids. V shed 1 base, J shed 4 bases, and the junction held 3 bases outside the gene matches. The germline CDR1 and CDR2 sequences are LNHNV and YYDKDF (reference sequence).

The rearrangement joins TRBV11-3 to TRBJ1-4; tentative D call: TRBD1 (6 bases). Per germline, CDR1 SGHNT and CDR2 YENEEA. With 6 bases removed from V and 3 bases from J, the gap between germline ends came to 14 bases. The CDR3 contains 15 residues. The CDR3 loop is CASSAPGQSNEKLFF. Written as DNA, the CDR3 is TGTGCCAGCAGTGCCCCGGGACAATCTAATGAAAAACTGTTTTTT.

This clone was recorded once. This chain uses TRBV27 with TRBJ2-3; D is undetermined. Trimming removed 5 bases from V and 0 bases from J, with 12 bases in between. The CDR3 extends over 15 amino acids. Germline V CDR1 and CDR2: MNHEY, SMNVEV (reference sequence). The CDR3 DNA reads TGTGCCAGCAGTCTAGGTTTCGGCAGCACAGATACGCAGTATTTT. This gives the protein CASSLGFGSTDTQYF.

This clone has only a few counts. The chain is built from TRBV5-4 and TRBJ2-5; D perhaps matches TRBD1 (7 bases). The V and J ends lost 3 bases and 4 bases respectively, with 16 bases between them. Germline V lookup: CDR1 SGHNT, CDR2 YYREEE (reference sequence). The CDR3 is 15 amino acids. CDR3 sequence (DNA): TGTGCCAGCAGCTACGCGGGACAGATACGAGAGACCCAGTACTTC. It translates to CASSYAGQIRETQYF.

V usage is TRBV7-2 and J usage is TRBJ2-7; TRBD1 or TRBD2 may be the D gene (6 bases each). CDR1 is SGHTA, CDR2 FQGNSA, per germline. The CDR3 runs to 14 residues. Trimming removed 5 bases at V and 6 bases at J, with 17 bases between. The CDR3 DNA follows: TGTGCCAGCAGCCCGGGAGTCACACAGGGCGAGCAGTACTTC. It is translated as CASSPGVTQGEQYF. Based on the CDR3 plus reference TRBV7-2 and TRBJ2-7, the full variable domain is GAGVSQSPSNKVTEKGKDVELRCDPISGHTALYWYRQSLGQGLEFLIYFQGNSAPDKSGLPSDRFSAERTGGSVSTLTIQRTQQEDSAVYLCASSPGVTQGEQYFGPGTRLTVT.

The rearrangement uses TRBV5-6 and TRBJ2-7, with D perhaps TRBD2 (5 bases). With 4 bases removed from V and 5 bases from J, the gap between germline ends came to 13 bases. The germline V gene has CDR1 SGHDT and CDR2 YYEEEE. The CDR3 loop spans 13 amino acids. The CDR3 sequence: CASSAGPPNEQYF. The CDR3 DNA is TGTGCCAGCAGCGCGGGCCCTCCCAACGAGCAGTACTTC.

This rearrangement joins TRBV2 to TRBJ1-5; the D gene is possibly TRBD1 (6 bases). Germline V gene data show CDR1 as SNHLY and CDR2 as FYNNEI. V shed 11 bases and J shed 2 bases, with 22 bases lying between them. The CDR3 has 16 residues. DNA of the CDR3: TGTGCCGTCTCACGGAACAGGGTCACTGGCAATCAGCCCCAGCATTTT. Residues: CAVSRNRVTGNQPQHF.

The gene calls are TRBV6-6 and TRBJ1-5, with D perhaps matching TRBD1 (6 bases). The CDR3 is 14 residues long. CDR1 and CDR2 from the germline V gene are MNHNY and SVGAGI (reference sequence). Trimming removed 6 bases from V and 3 bases from J, with 12 bases in between. Here the CDR3 DNA reads TGTGCCAGCAGCCTAACAGGGCCCAATCAGCCCCAGCATTTT. It is translated as CASSLTGPNQPQHF.

The chain links TRBV6-5 to TRBJ2-2; 12 bases fit TRBD2. Germline trimming cut 2 bases from V and 9 bases from J; bases unmatched to any gene: 4. The germline V gene has CDR1 MNHEY and CDR2 SVGAGI. CDR3 size: 15 residues. In nucleotides, the CDR3 is TGTGCCAGCAGTTACGATCTAGCGGGGGGGTGGGAGCTGTTTTTT. Its protein is CASSYDLAGGWELFF.

In this sample, this clone turned up a few times. The chain couples TRBV3-1 (or the pseudogene TRBV3-2) to TRBJ2-2; the match to TRBD1 covers 10 bases. Germline lookup yields CDR1 LGHDT and CDR2 YNNKEL (reference sequence). CDR3 size: 15 residues. V lost 11 bases and J lost 5; bases outside the gene matches: 11. CDR3 region: CASNRGGQGTGELFF. The CDR3 DNA is TGTGCCTCTAACAGAGGGGGACAGGGGACCGGGGAGCTGTTTTTT.

There are a few counts of this clone. This chain links TRBV6-6 with TRBJ2-7, with TRBD1 matching 9 bases. V trimming: 4 bases; J trimming: 2 bases; junction bases outside the gene matches: 6. CDR1 and CDR2 (germline): MNHNY, SVGAGI (reference sequence). The CDR3 length is 15 residues. The CDR3 DNA reads TGTGCCAGCAGTTTTGGACAGGGGTGGACCTACGAGCAGTACTTC. Its translation is CASSFGQGWTYEQYF.

V is TRBV2 and J is TRBJ2-7; 7 nucleotides line up with TRBD1. Germline assignment: CDR1 SNHLY and CDR2 FYNNEI. The CDR3 extends over 15 amino acids. J gave up 6 bases and V 2 bases, and 10 bases lay outside the gene matches. The DNA for the CDR3 is TGTGCCAGCAGTGAAATTTGGTGGGCAGGGGGCGAGCAGTACTTC. It specifies CASSEIWWAGGEQYF.

This chain uses TRBV7-3 with TRBJ2-1; 10 bases fit TRBD2. The CDR3 consists of 16 residues. The junction had 8 bases not matched to a gene; V was cut back by 1 base and J by 8 bases. Germline assignment: CDR1 SGHTA and CDR2 FQGTGA. The CDR3 DNA reads as TGTGCCAGCAGCTTAAGCCCAGCGGGGGGGCCCCATGAGCAGTTCTTC. Amino acids: CASSLSPAGGPHEQFF.

This chain joins TRBV4-3 and TRBJ2-6; 14 nucleotides agree with TRBD2. V lost 3 bases, J lost 1 base, and 2 bases stayed unmatched. This CDR3 has 18 amino acids. Germline V CDR1 and CDR2: LGHNA, YSLEER. The CDR3 loop is CASSQGLAGVSGANVLTF. As DNA, the CDR3 is TGCGCCAGCAGCCAGGGACTAGCGGGAGTATCTGGGGCCAACGTCCTGACTTTC.

CDR3 residues: CASSYSGADQPQHF. The DNA for the CDR3 is TGTGCCAGCAGTTACTCAGGCGCCGATCAGCCCCAGCATTTT. J is TRBJ1-5 and V is TRBV6-5; D ambiguous. The CDR3 sequence is 14 residues long. V shed 0 bases and J shed 5 bases, with 8 bases lying between them. The germline gives CDR1 MNHEY, CDR2 SVGAGI.

This clone is a singleton in its sample. V usage is TRBV7-2 and J usage is TRBJ1-5, with D unresolved. The V gene lost 1 base and the J gene lost 5 bases, with 6 bases spanning the gap. Germline V lookup: CDR1 SGHTA, CDR2 FQGNSA. This CDR3 comprises 13 residues. The CDR3 nucleotides read TGTGCCAGCAGCTTAGTGGACCATCAGCCCCAGCATTTT. It translates to CASSLVDHQPQHF.

This chain joins TRBV7-9 and TRBJ2-3; 10 bases agree with TRBD2. V was pared by 8 bases and J by 7 bases, with 21 bases of the junction left unmatched. The CDR3 length is 18 residues. Per germline, CDR1 SEHNR and CDR2 FQNEAQ (reference sequence). CDR3 amino acids: CASGTYFRLAGAYNTQYF. CDR3 in DNA: TGTGCCAGCGGAACTTATTTTCGGCTAGCGGGGGCCTACAATACGCAGTATTTT. The variable domain in full, with the rest retrieved from reference TRBV7-9 and TRBJ2-3, is DTGVSQNPRHKITKRGQNVTFRCDPISEHNRLYWYRQTLGQGPEFLTYFQNEAQLEKSRLLSDRFSAERPKGSFSTLEIQRTEQGDSAMYLCASGTYFRLAGAYNTQYFGPGTRLTVL.

The genes are TRBV7-6 and TRBJ2-7; 7 bases match TRBD2. The CDR3 is 15 amino acids. After removal of 5 bases from V and 5 bases from J, the junction contained 12 bases not matched to a gene. Germline V gene sequence: CDR1 SGHVS, CDR2 FNYEAQ. CDR3 protein: CASSAKRGLWDEQYF. The CDR3 DNA is TGTGCCAGCAGCGCAAAGCGGGGACTCTGGGACGAGCAGTACTTC.

This clone came up a few times. The chain carries TRBV27 and TRBJ1-1; no definite D call. Trimming left V 0 bases short and J 0 bases short, with 8 bases between. Per germline, CDR1 MNHEY and CDR2 SMNVEV (reference sequence). This CDR3 is built from 15 residues. In DNA, the CDR3 is TGTGCCAGCAGTTTATCGCCCTGGATGAACACTGAAGCTTTCTTT. It encodes CASSLSPWMNTEAFF.

V usage is TRBV7-8 and J usage is TRBJ2-7, with D perhaps TRBD2 (5 bases). This CDR3 has 13 residues. Deletions cut 3 bases from V and 3 bases from J, with 9 bases between. CDR1 and CDR2 (germline): SGHVS, FQNEAQ. The CDR3: CASSFLAVYEQYF. The CDR3 DNA reads as TGTGCCAGCAGCTTCCTAGCAGTCTACGAGCAGTACTTC.

This rearrangement joins TRBV7-3 to TRBJ1-1; D might be TRBD1 (5 bases). V was trimmed by 5 bases and J by 2 bases, leaving 9 bases between them. The CDR3 length is 13 residues. The germline V gene has CDR1 SGHTA and CDR2 FQGTGA. For the CDR3, the DNA is TGTGCCAGCAGCGCCACAGGAAACACTGAAGCTTTCTTT. It codes for CASSATGNTEAFF.